The TCR beta chain under discussion was sequenced for a study of T cell clonality in common variable immunodeficiency. Method: immunoSEQ multiplex PCR; TCRdb's copy keeps in-frame clones and lacks some. The sample presents roughly 70,000 clones, none singletons. The table lists this clone with many counts. Read sequence stops 3 residues before the CDR3 end, and the germline J gene provides the missing end. Between the trimmed V and J ends, which lost 6 bases and 5 bases, there was a span of 11 bases. The CDR3 runs 12 residues. In germline, CDR1 is DFQATT, CDR2 SNEGSKA (reference sequence). Input material: peripheral blood mononuclear cells. The origin of this receptor is a person aged 18 to 75 in good health. The chain couples TRBV20-1 to TRBJ1-5, with no clear D. CDR3 bases read: TGCAGTGCCTACTTGCTGGATCAGCCC. Amino acids: CSAYLLDQP. The full CDR3 reads CSAYLLDQPQHF.